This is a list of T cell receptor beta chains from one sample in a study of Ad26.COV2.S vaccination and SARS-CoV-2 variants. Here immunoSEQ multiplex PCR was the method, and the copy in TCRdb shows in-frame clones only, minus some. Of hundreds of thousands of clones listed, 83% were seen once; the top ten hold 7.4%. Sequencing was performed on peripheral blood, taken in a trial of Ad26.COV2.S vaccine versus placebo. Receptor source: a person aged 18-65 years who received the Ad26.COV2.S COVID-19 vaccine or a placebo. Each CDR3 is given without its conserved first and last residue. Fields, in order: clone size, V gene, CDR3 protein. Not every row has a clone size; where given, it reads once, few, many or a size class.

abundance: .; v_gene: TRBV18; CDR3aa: ASSPNGQSGTGELF
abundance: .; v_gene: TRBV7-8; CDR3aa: ASSLADRGNQPQH
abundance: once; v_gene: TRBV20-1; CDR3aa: SASLRGGYT
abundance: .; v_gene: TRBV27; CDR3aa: ASSTTGWGYGYT
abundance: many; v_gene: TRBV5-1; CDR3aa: ASSLSLAADTQY
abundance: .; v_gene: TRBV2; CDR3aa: ASSASSGSHEQY
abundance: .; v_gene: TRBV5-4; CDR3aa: ASSLSEGILNTEAF
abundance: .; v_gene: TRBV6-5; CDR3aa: ASQGQGAGYT
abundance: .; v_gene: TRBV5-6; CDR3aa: ASSYGTGTTGELF
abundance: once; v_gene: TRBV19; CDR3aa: ASSPDRGGEQY
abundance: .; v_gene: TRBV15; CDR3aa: ATSRDPMDTQY
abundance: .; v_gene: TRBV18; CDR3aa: ASSPSVNTEAF
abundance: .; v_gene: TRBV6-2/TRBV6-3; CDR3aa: ASSTPRGSLH
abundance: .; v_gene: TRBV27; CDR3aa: ASSFRGGELF
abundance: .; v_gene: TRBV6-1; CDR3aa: ASSDFVGYGAF
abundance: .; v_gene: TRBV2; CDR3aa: ASSDYGTEAF
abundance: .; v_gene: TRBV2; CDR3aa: ASRNRQNSPLH
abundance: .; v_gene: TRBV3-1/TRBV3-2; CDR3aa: ASSQLGLDSGYT
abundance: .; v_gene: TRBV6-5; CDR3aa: ASRSGTGGLEQY
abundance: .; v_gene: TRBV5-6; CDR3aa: ASSVQRPPYEQY